This T cell receptor beta chain was found in a study of shared clonotypes between healthy human individuals. Study information: Per donor, three plates held CD4 naive cells, three held CD4 memory, two held CD8 naive and one held CD8 memory.

About this clone: Antigen: not known.

Study-level results: Apart from blood, nothing was sampled; tissue repertoires likely differ. For naive CD4 cells, approximately 5% of clonotypes were shared across a few donors. Non-shared clonotypes were found to have lower generation probabilities than the clonotypes that were shared by all four of the sorted-subset donors.

Method: immunoSEQ multiplex PCR; TCRdb's copy keeps in-frame clones and lacks some. The sample lists millions of clones, roughly 94% occurring once. The CDR3 totals 19 residues. V lost 0 bases, J lost 8 bases, and 25 bases lay in between. The germline V gene encodes CDR1 SNHLY and CDR2 FYNNEI. The TCR was taken from a man aged 18 to 29 in good health. Sequencing used naive CD4+ T cells sorted from blood. The sample's subset: CD45RA+ positively selected. This chain links TRBV2 with TRBJ1-4; D is perhaps TRBD1 (6 bases). CDR3 DNA: TGTGCCAGCAGTGAAGCGATTGTGTTATGGGGGGTAGGGGGAGAAAAACTGTTTTTT. Protein: CASSEAIVLWGVGGEKLFF. Full variable domain (rest looked up from reference TRBV2 and TRBJ1-4): EPEVTQTPSHQVTQMGQEVILRCVPISNHLYFYWYRQILGQKVEFLVSFYNNEISEKSEIFDDQFSVERPDGSNFTLKIRSTKLEDSAMYFCASSEAIVLWGVGGEKLFFGSGTQLSVL.